Included here is one TCR beta chain sequence, with context. As yet, its antigen is unknown. This sample is part of a study of blood T cells in healthy people across ages. Study results and limitations: Age advanced and TCR beta diversity per million T cells fell, roughly linearly. A strong correlation was seen between TCR beta diversity and naive T cell percentage. Because sorting was not performed, PBMCs prevented conclusive naive versus antigen-experienced comparison.

Trimming took 0 bases from V and 4 from J; bases not matched to a gene: 3. This CDR3 comprises 15 residues. Germline CDR1 and CDR2: ENHRY and SYGVKD. The authors drew 7.5 to 10 milliliters of peripheral blood from each donor. With a J-beta primer mix and a sample-barcoded 5' primer, a second PCR ran about 6 to 11 cycles. A single record per CDR3 protein comes from TCRdb applying MiXCR to the 5' RACE reads. This table has 800,000 or so distinct CDR3 sequences, about 46% appearing once. V and J are TRBV10-3 and TRBJ1-2, with 9 bases matching TRBD1. This sequence was found in a man of 80 years or more in good health. The specimen was blood. The DNA for the CDR3 is TGTGCCATCAGTGAGTCGGACAGGGGATCCTATGGCTACACCTTC. Translating it yields CAISESDRGSYGYTF.